These 26 T cell receptor beta chains share one sample of origin, sequenced in a study of metastatic and nonmetastatic thyroid tumors. Through MiXCR, TCRdb re-clonotyped the PCR reads. The repertoire consists of about 7,100 clones, with about 35% occurring once and the leading ten covering around 33%. Each patient came to thyroid surgery without any prior treatment (of any kind). The sample consisted of adjacent normal tissue. These receptors all stem from a female donor with papillary thyroid cancer or a benign thyroid nodule (not recorded which). Some clones in this sample may be carry-over from other donors' samples.

The CDR3 region is CASSPGTTNSPLHF. CDR3 sequence (DNA): TGTGCCAGCAGCCCCGGGACGACGAATTCACCCCTCCACTTT. V and J are TRBV6-4 and TRBJ1-6; a possible D gene is TRBD1 (5 bases). The CDR3 loop spans 14 amino acids. Germline V gives CDR1 MRHNA, CDR2 SNTAGT. With 6 bases removed from V and 7 bases from J, the gap between germline ends came to 13 bases.

The V call is TRBV6-5, the J call TRBJ2-5; a weak D match, TRBD2 (6 bases). The germline V gene encodes CDR1 MNHEY and CDR2 SVGAGI. V was cut by 4 bases and J by 13 bases, with 25 bases left in between. The CDR3 is made up of 15 amino acids. CDR3 in DNA: TGTGCCAGCAGTTCCTCGAGGACTACCCAAGAGACGCCGTACTTC. Protein product: CASSSSRTTQETPYF.

The chain is built from TRBV6-1 and TRBJ1-5; TRBD1 matches 7 bases. This CDR3 contains 13 residues. In germline, CDR1 is MNHNS, CDR2 SASEGT. V gave up 6 bases and J gave up 5 bases; unmatched junction bases: 4. The chain's CDR3 is CASRGDSDQPQHF. The CDR3 DNA follows: TGTGCCAGCAGGGGGGACAGTGATCAGCCCCAGCATTTT.

The count of this clone is one. This chain uses TRBV20-1 with TRBJ2-7; D is undetermined. The CDR3 consists of 13 residues. The V gene's germline CDR1 is DFQATT and CDR2 SNEGSKA (reference sequence). Trimming removed 3 bases at V and 2 bases at J, with 11 bases between. CDR3 coding DNA: TGCAGTGCTAGCAAGGGCCTAACCTACGAGCAGTACTTC. Translation: CSASKGLTYEQYF.

The chain uses TRBV15 and TRBJ1-1, with 7 nucleotides matching TRBD1. Germline V gene data show CDR1 as LNHNV and CDR2 as YYDKDF (reference sequence). V trimming: 4 bases; J trimming: 7 bases; junction bases outside the gene matches: 6. The CDR3 is made up of 13 amino acids. This CDR3 is CATSTSGQVEAFF. Written as DNA, the CDR3 is TGTGCCACCAGCACTAGCGGACAGGTTGAAGCTTTCTTT.

The chain employs TRBV7-6 and TRBJ2-2; the match to TRBD2 covers 12 bases. The CDR3 contains 15 residues. The V gene end was trimmed by 8 bases and the J gene end by 6 bases; junction bases not matched to a gene: 7. In germline, CDR1 is SGHVS, CDR2 FNYEAQ. CDR3 sequence: CASGLTSGSSGELFF. The CDR3 nucleotides are TGTGCCAGCGGCCTGACTAGCGGGAGCTCCGGGGAGCTGTTTTTT.

Relative to its sample, this clone is medium-sized. CDR3 nucleotide sequence: TGTGCCAGCAGCGTAGGAAGGGGGACTGGATACAATGAGCAGTTCTTC. Translated, it gives CASSVGRGTGYNEQFF. The chain employs TRBV9 and TRBJ2-1, with D tentatively TRBD1 or TRBD2 (6 bases each). In germline, CDR1 is SGDLS, CDR2 YYNGEE. The CDR3 sequence is 16 residues long. Trimming pared 0 bases from V and 4 bases from J, leaving 14 bases between.

The V gene is TRBV5-1, the J gene TRBJ2-1; possibly TRBD1 for D (5 bases). The CDR3 has 14 residues. Germline CDR1 reads SGHRS; CDR2 reads YFSETQ. The V end was cut by 0 bases, the J end by 6 bases, with 10 bases between. CDR3 protein: CASSLDRFSNEQFF. The CDR3 nucleotides read TGCGCCAGCAGCTTGGACAGGTTTTCCAATGAGCAGTTCTTC.

This clone was seen more than once but under ten times. J is TRBJ1-3 and V is TRBV11-3, with unresolved D. Germline values: CDR1 SGHNT, CDR2 YENEEA. Trimming left V 3 bases short and J 4 bases short, with 10 bases between. There are 14 residues in the CDR3. CDR3 amino acids: CASSFGPVGNTIYF. The CDR3, as DNA: TGTGCCAGCAGCTTTGGCCCGGTCGGAAACACCATATATTTT.

The chain has TRBV12-3 or TRBV12-4 and TRBJ2-1; the match to TRBD2 covers 8 bases. The J segment lost 8 bases and the V segment lost 1 base, leaving 7 bases of the junction unmatched. The CDR3 totals 15 residues. This CDR3 is CASSLGTGGPYEQFF. The CDR3 coding sequence is TGTGCCAGCAGTTTAGGTACGGGGGGGCCTTATGAGCAGTTCTTC.

The chain carries TRBV20-1 and TRBJ2-7, with D tentatively TRBD2 (6 bases). Germline-derived CDR1 and CDR2 are DFQATT and SNEGSKA (reference sequence). The length of the CDR3 is 12 residues. Trimming took 2 bases from V and 5 from J, leaving 10 bases between them. The CDR3: CSARRDFNEQYF. In DNA form, the CDR3 reads TGCAGTGCTAGAAGGGACTTTAACGAGCAGTACTTC.

This clone qualifies as medium-sized (0.01 to 0.1%). J is TRBJ2-1 and V is TRBV20-1, with D unresolved. Trimming removed 6 bases from V and 15 bases from J, with 18 bases in between. The CDR3 spans 11 residues. Germline V lookup: CDR1 DFQATT, CDR2 SNEGSKA (reference sequence). The CDR3 bases are TGCAGTGCGCTGTTTCGAGAGGTATTGTTCTTC. It codes for CSALFREVLFF.

There are a few counts of this clone. This sequence joins TRBV19 and TRBJ1-4; D gene unclear. Germline V gives CDR1 LNHDA, CDR2 SQIVND (reference sequence). The CDR3 contains 14 residues. CDR3 DNA: TGTGAAGGTAGTCCCCCCGGGTTTACTGAAAAACTGTTTTTT. Translation: CEGSPPGFTEKLFF.

The V call is TRBV28, the J call TRBJ1-2; 9 bases agree with TRBD1. This CDR3 comprises 16 residues. Germline CDR1 MDHEN, CDR2 SYDVKM. V was pared by 3 bases and J by 4 bases, with 9 bases of the junction left unmatched. The CDR3 protein is CASSLIRGQGAYGYTF. Written as DNA, the CDR3 is TGTGCCAGCAGTTTGATCAGGGGACAGGGAGCCTATGGCTACACCTTC.

This clone rates as hyperexpanded (1% or more). The J gene is TRBJ1-1, the V gene TRBV6-1; D not certain. CDR3 length: 15 amino acids. Germline CDR1 MNHNS, CDR2 SASEGT. Trimming shortened V by 5 bases and J by 7 bases, and 20 bases separated the two germline ends. CDR3 loop: CASSRTGVFPGEAFF. CDR3 nucleotides: TGTGCCAGCAGTCGGACGGGTGTGTTCCCAGGTGAAGCTTTCTTT.

This sequence joins TRBV11-2 and TRBJ1-2; tentative D call: TRBD1 (5 bases). Germline CDR1 reads SGHAT; CDR2 reads FQNNGV. The CDR3 runs 13 residues. V was cut by 6 bases and J by 2 bases, with 10 bases left in between. In nucleotides, the CDR3 is TGTGCCAGCAGTTCACGGGACAACTATGGCTACACCTTC. This codes for CASSSRDNYGYTF.

The sample holds many counts of this clone. A junction boundary mismatches the germline segment, possibly from a read error. This chain uses TRBV7-7 with TRBJ2-5; no firm D call. The CDR3 length is 13 residues. Germline lookup yields CDR1 SSHAT and CDR2 FNYEAQ (reference sequence). Here the CDR3 reads CASSFFLGETQYF. The CDR3 coding sequence is TGTGCTAGCAGCTTTTTCCTGGGAGAGACCCAGTACTTC.

This clone has just a few counts. Mismatch with germline at one junction end may stem from a read error. The chain links TRBV9 to TRBJ1-2; D is unresolved. CDR1 is SGDLS, CDR2 YYNGEE, per germline. CDR3 length: 9 amino acids. The CDR3, as DNA: TGTGCCAGCATCTATGACTACACCTTT. Translated: CASIYDYTF.

J is TRBJ2-7 and V is TRBV20-1, with D perhaps TRBD2 (6 bases). Germline V gene sequence: CDR1 DFQATT, CDR2 SNEGSKA (reference sequence). V dropped 6 bases and J dropped 0 bases, with 12 bases sitting between them. The CDR3 totals 13 residues. The CDR3 sequence: CSARDWSSYEQYF. The CDR3 coding sequence is TGCAGTGCCCGGGACTGGAGCTCCTACGAGCAGTACTTC.

This clone is judged large. A junction boundary mismatches the germline segment, possibly from a read error. This chain uses TRBV7-9 with TRBJ2-7; D is undetermined. Germline CDR1 reads SEHNR; CDR2 reads FQNEAQ (reference sequence). The CDR3 spans 12 residues. CDR3 coding DNA: TGTGCCAGCAGCTTAGGGTCCTCCGAGCAGTACTTC. Protein product: CASSLGSSEQYF.

V gene TRBV24-1 combines with J gene TRBJ1-1; D might be TRBD1 (5 bases). Trimming removed 3 bases at V and 1 base at J, with 11 bases between. The CDR3 loop spans 15 amino acids. Germline V gives CDR1 KGHDR, CDR2 SFDVKD. The CDR3 DNA is TGTGCCACCAGTGATCCCCGGGGGACGAACACTGAAGCTTTCTTT. It yields the protein CATSDPRGTNTEAFF.

The J gene is TRBJ2-7, the V gene TRBV20-1; D is undetermined. CDR1 is DFQATT and CDR2 is SNEGSKA in the germline V gene (reference sequence). This CDR3 comprises 15 residues. The V gene lost 5 bases and the J gene lost 10 bases, with 27 bases spanning the gap. The CDR3 DNA sequence: TGCAGTGCTGGCCCATCTGATCGACGGTCCTACTATCAGTACTTC. Its protein is CSAGPSDRRSYYQYF.

Only one count was recorded for this clone. Mismatch with germline at one junction end may stem from a read error. V and J are TRBV2 and TRBJ2-7; TRBD2 matches at 10 bases. Germline CDR1 SNHLY, CDR2 FYNNEI. CDR3 size: 16 residues. The chain's CDR3 is CASSEGSSGGPYGQYF. In nucleotides, the CDR3 is TGTGCCAGCAGTGAAGGGTCTAGCGGGGGTCCCTACGGGCAGTACTTC. Looking up the rest from reference TRBV2 and TRBJ2-7 gives the full variable domain: EPEVTQTPSHQVTQMGQEVILRCVPISNHLYFYWYRQILGQKVEFLVSFYNNEISEKSEIFDDQFSVERPDGSNFTLKIRSTKLEDSAMYFCASSEGSSGGPYGQYFGPGTRLTVT.

The chain is built from TRBV6-2 or TRBV6-3 and TRBJ2-7; 7 nucleotides align to TRBD1. This CDR3 has 20 amino acids. Germline CDR1 is MNHEY and CDR2 is SVGEGT. J gave up 1 base and V 0 bases, and 18 bases lay outside the gene matches. Here the CDR3 DNA reads TGTGCCAGCAGTTACTCGCGGTCTACGCCTGGGACAGCCGCTTCCTACGAGCAGTACTTC. This codes for CASSYSRSTPGTAASYEQYF.

This clone was counted a few times. The rearrangement links TRBV6-1 to TRBJ1-2; TRBD1 is a possible D gene (5 bases). Trimming pared 9 bases from V and 4 bases from J, leaving 9 bases between. The CDR3 runs 11 residues. CDR1 is MNHNS, CDR2 SASEGT, per germline. As DNA, the CDR3 is TGTGCCAGTGGAGGGGTCTATGGCTACACCTTC. The encoded protein is CASGGVYGYTF.

This clone is termed large. This chain joins TRBV12-3 or TRBV12-4 and TRBJ2-1; D is possibly TRBD1 or TRBD2 (6 bases each). The CDR3 contains 14 residues. V lost 1 base, J lost 10 bases, and 14 bases lay in between. CDR3 DNA sequence: TGTGCCAGCAGTTTAGGGGGGGCCGACGGGGAGCAGTTCTTC. Its translation: CASSLGGADGEQFF.